This T cell receptor (beta chain) derives from a study of T cell repertoires in cytomegalovirus infection. General study results and limits: Dominating the ex vivo response were HLA-C-restricted CMV-specific TCR beta clonotypes.

TCRdb re-called the reads with MiXCR, one entry per CDR3 protein. Of about 130,000 distinct CDR3 sequences in the sample, 20% to 30% were seen once. With regard to this clonotype: Its antigen is not identified.

The germline V gene has CDR1 SGDLS and CDR2 YYNGEE. V gave up 3 bases and J gave up 6 bases; unmatched junction bases: 10. This CDR3 has 15 residues. This sequence was found in a human donor in good health (CMV status not recorded). Some clones in this sample may be carry-over from other donors' samples. The chain is built from TRBV9 and TRBJ1-2, with 8 bases aligning to TRBD1. Sequenced material: PBMCs, sequenced either directly or after in vitro stimulation (not recorded which). The CDR3 loop is CASSAWTGRGNGYTF. CDR3 DNA sequence: TGTGCCAGCAGCGCATGGACAGGGCGAGGAAATGGCTACACCTTC.